This T cell receptor beta chain appears in the sequencing data of a study of T cells after posttransplantation cyclophosphamide (dated by TCRdb to about 2016). For context, the study as a whole: T cell repertoire reconstitution was tracked by TRB sequencing after myeloablative bone marrow transplantation in which posttransplantation cyclophosphamide was used as GVHD prophylaxis. Samples from roughly 32 PTCy-treated patients, along with samples from 15 to 20 of their related bone marrow donors, underwent antigen receptor sequencing. Blood from all 30 or so PTCy patients who had 1-year posttransplant specimens underwent TRB sequencing. In 3 patients, up to 3 additional blood samples taken between 2 and 5.2 years after transplant also underwent TRB sequencing, as did pretransplant blood from 4 patients. Because TRA and TRB clonality correlated tightly in about 9 samples, the subsequent TCR analyses were limited to TRB only. Public TRB sequences were searched against a database of over 3,000 sequences associated with responses to pathogens, tumor antigens, self-antigens and alloantigens. Broader findings and caveats from the paper: Across the roughly 48 patients, TRB clonality was highly associated with recipient CMV seropositivity and CMV reactivation, and diversity with PTCy was similar to that in the CNI/methotrexate controls. The TRB repertoires of T cells infiltrating skin or the GI tract showed only limited overlap with the TRB repertoires found in blood. Donor-recipient similarity was low at 1-2 months but rose over the first year, and later blood repertoires were often dominated by donor CD8+ memory clones.

The V end gives up 5 bases and the J end 5 bases, leaving 12 bases in the junction not matched to a gene. Reading from cysteine to phenylalanine, the CDR3 counts 15 amino acids. The kept DNA is CDR3 alone, 45 bases in frame from the first base. From a lookup of the germline V gene (reference sequence), CDR1 and CDR2 are MNHNY and SVGAGI. TRB sequencing was run on genomic DNA with either the immunoSEQ assay at survey resolution or the hsTCRB kit. For the original study's pipeline: The immunoSEQ software handled initial read processing, and the LymphoSeq R package was used for repertoire analyses. For each TRB dataset, clonality was calculated as 1 minus normalized Shannon entropy, and the Gini coefficient was computed as well. To infer phenotypes in unsorted samples, TRB sequences from sorted subsets of the recipient or donor were mapped onto the unsorted samples of the same recipient. Entries here come from immuneACCESS through TCRdb and include only in-frame sequences with V and J called. Some clones fail to appear in such tables; in the studies checked, an unresolved V gene covers under half of the shortfall, and the cause of the remainder is unknown. V and J calls and clone size are given by that table; D and trimming were obtained from the DNA. The sample table contains 10,000 to 15,000 clones; only one count was recorded for approximately 82% of them. Roughly 0.91% of the sample goes to the ten largest clones.

Of note for this clone: Its antigen remains undetermined. One base away there is no much larger clone; base qualities are not given.

Peripheral blood samples were provided by related bone marrow donors on the day of marrow donation. Peripheral blood and bone marrow mononuclear cells were isolated by Ficoll-Hypaque density centrifugation and were cryopreserved. CD4+ and CD8+ T cells, including naive and memory subsets, were sorted by FACS using a FACSAria II. The clonotype originates from a man aged 45 to 65 in good health, CMV-negative, and a related stem cell transplant donor. The sample taken for sequencing was memory CD4+ T cells sorted from PBMCs. The chain is encoded by TRBV6-6 joined to TRBJ2-7; 7 bases in between match TRBD1. The nucleotides read TGTGCCAGCAGTCAGTTAACCGGACAGGCCCACGAGCAGTACTTC. Its protein reads: CASSQLTGQAHEQYF.